The 14 T cell receptor beta chains below were found in one sample sequenced in a study of blood T cell repertoires in COVID-19. Libraries were prepared by immunoSEQ multiplex PCR; TCRdb keeps only in-frame clonotypes and omits some of them. The repertoire holds some 87,000 clones, 60% to 85% seen once, with roughly 15% in the top ten. Material for sequencing was peripheral blood. The receptors come from a human donor in a cohort sampled during active COVID-19.

The chain uses TRBV7-2 and TRBJ2-5, with 8 positions matching TRBD2. The germline V gene encodes CDR1 SGHTA and CDR2 FQGNSA. V trimming: 4 bases; J trimming: 3 bases; junction bases outside the gene matches: 4. The CDR3 runs to 14 residues. The DNA of the CDR3 is TGTGCCAGCAGCTCGACTAGCGCTAAAGAGACCCAGTACTTC. Its protein is CASSSTSAKETQYF.

This clone turned up a few times. This rearrangement joins TRBV19 to TRBJ2-2, with D possibly TRBD1 on 6 matching bases. Per germline, CDR1 LNHDA and CDR2 SQIVND (reference sequence). The CDR3 sequence is 14 residues long. Trimming removed 6 bases at V and 5 bases at J, with 13 bases between. The CDR3 bases are TGTGCCAGTAGCCACAGGGTCCGAACCGGGGAGCTGTTTTTT. Its translation: CASSHRVRTGELFF.

This clone showed up just a few times. The chain combines TRBV19 with TRBJ1-5; 7 positions agree with TRBD1. The CDR3 is 15 amino acids. V lost 6 bases to trimming and J lost 3 bases; unmatched junction nucleotides: 8. Per germline, CDR1 LNHDA and CDR2 SQIVND (reference sequence). The CDR3 loop is CASRALGTDNQPQHF. Written as DNA, the CDR3 is TGTGCCAGTAGAGCCCTGGGGACAGACAATCAGCCCCAGCATTTT.

This sequence joins TRBV5-1 and TRBJ1-1, with 8 nucleotides matching TRBD1. V lost 0 bases and J lost 1; bases outside the gene matches: 2. The CDR3 has 15 residues. Germline values: CDR1 SGHRS, CDR2 YFSETQ. CDR3 residues: CASSLVGTGNTEAFF. CDR3 nucleotides: TGCGCCAGCAGCTTGGTAGGGACAGGGAACACTGAAGCTTTCTTT.

This clone was detected a few times. This chain links TRBV5-1 with TRBJ1-2; 7 bases are a match to TRBD1. Looked up from germline, CDR1 is SGHRS and CDR2 is YFSETQ. The CDR3 consists of 14 residues. The trim removed 4 bases at V and 4 bases at J, leaving 7 bases unmatched. As DNA, the CDR3 is TGCGCCAGCAGCGCCGGGACAGCTCGCTATGGCTACACCTTC. It is translated as CASSAGTARYGYTF. Supplemented by reference TRBV5-1 and TRBJ1-2, the full variable domain reads KAGVTQTPRYLIKTRGQQVTLSCSPISGHRSVSWYQQTPGQGLQFLFEYFSETQRNKGNFPGRFSGRQFSNSRSEMNVSTLELGDSALYLCASSAGTARYGYTFGSGTRLTVV.

The rearrangement links TRBV6-5 to TRBJ1-2, with a possible D match to TRBD1 (5 bases). Trimming removed 0 bases at V and 0 bases at J, with 8 bases between. The CDR3 runs 15 residues. Germline V lookup: CDR1 MNHEY, CDR2 SVGAGI. CDR3 in amino acids: CASSYSLTANYGYTF. Here the CDR3 DNA reads TGTGCCAGCAGTTACTCCCTGACAGCTAACTATGGCTACACCTTC.

This chain uses TRBV19 with TRBJ1-1; 9 bases fit TRBD1. CDR1 and CDR2 (germline): LNHDA, SQIVND (reference sequence). The CDR3 runs 16 residues. V shed 4 bases, J shed 0 bases, and the junction held 6 bases outside the gene matches. The DNA for the CDR3 is TGTGCCAGTAGTACTTACAGGGGGCTAATGAACACTGAAGCTTTCTTT. It encodes CASSTYRGLMNTEAFF.

This clone was counted many times. The chain joins TRBV5-6 to TRBJ1-4; tentative D call: TRBD1 (5 bases). CDR3 size: 15 residues. Between the trimmed V and J ends, which lost 3 bases and 2 bases, there was a span of 11 bases. Looked up from germline, CDR1 is SGHDT and CDR2 is YYEEEE. In nucleotides, the CDR3 is TGTGCCAGCAGCTCACCGGGGGGGACTAATGAAAAACTGTTTTTT. Its translation: CASSSPGGTNEKLFF.

This rearrangement joins TRBV1 to TRBJ2-7; TRBD2 is the table's D call and was not checked against the DNA. TRBV1 is a pseudogene locus. This CDR3 has 15 amino acids. CDR3 bases: TGCACCAGCAGCCAAGGTAGCGGGAGGGTTTACGAGCAGTACGTC. This gives the protein CTSSQGSGRVYEQYV.

The rearrangement joins TRBV11-2 to TRBJ2-5; the D gene is possibly TRBD2 (6 bases). V was clipped by 3 bases and J by 2 bases, with 10 bases between them. The CDR3 extends over 14 amino acids. CDR1 and CDR2 from the germline V gene are SGHAT and FQNNGV. The CDR3 nucleotides are TGTGCCAGCAGCTTCCCCGGGGGACAAGAGACCCAGTACTTC. Encoded protein: CASSFPGGQETQYF. Full variable domain (outside the CDR3, taken from reference TRBV11-2 and TRBJ2-5): EAGVAQSPRYKIIEKRQSVAFWCNPISGHATLYWYQQILGQGPKLLIQFQNNGVVDDSQLPKDRFSAERLKGVDSTLKIQPAKLEDSAVYLCASSFPGGQETQYFGPGTRLLVL.

The chain is built from TRBV6-5 and TRBJ1-5; tentatively, D is TRBD1 (6 bases). V dropped 2 bases and J dropped 4 bases, with 12 bases sitting between them. The germline CDR1 and CDR2 sequences are MNHEY and SVGAGI. CDR3 length: 15 amino acids. CDR3 sequence reads: CASSYSGQNNQPQHF. The CDR3 coding sequence is TGTGCCAGCAGTTACAGCGGACAGAATAATCAGCCCCAGCATTTT.

This clone was detected only a few times. V and J are TRBV28 and TRBJ2-3; D unclear. The ends were cut back, 5 bases at V and 5 bases at J, with 5 bases in the middle. The CDR3 extends over 11 amino acids. Germline-derived CDR1 and CDR2 are MDHEN and SYDVKM. The CDR3 reads CASSILDTQYF. The CDR3 DNA follows: TGTGCCAGCAGTATACTAGATACGCAGTATTTT.

By share, this clone ranks as medium-sized. The V call is TRBV5-1, the J call TRBJ1-5; 9 nucleotides agree with TRBD1. V shed 4 bases, J shed 1 base, and the junction held 3 bases outside the gene matches. CDR1 and CDR2 from the germline V gene are SGHRS and YFSETQ. This CDR3 is 15 amino acids long. Written as DNA, the CDR3 is TGCGCCAGCAGCCCGACAGGGGGGAGCAATCAGCCCCAGCATTTT. Amino acid sequence: CASSPTGGSNQPQHF.

V usage is TRBV7-6 and J usage is TRBJ2-1, with 12 bases aligning to TRBD1. Germline assignment: CDR1 SGHVS and CDR2 FNYEAQ. CDR3 size: 16 residues. J was trimmed by 4 bases and V by 5 bases; bases with no gene match: 6. Here the CDR3 DNA reads TGTGCCAGCAGCAACCGGGACAGGGGGCAGTACAATGAGCAGTTCTTC. It specifies CASSNRDRGQYNEQFF.